A selection of T cell receptor beta chains follows, all from one sample in a study of blood T cell repertoires in COVID-19. This table comes from immunoSEQ multiplex PCR, and its TCRdb copy is limited to in-frame clones, with some not included. The sample yields 200,000 to 250,000 clones, around nine tenths seen once. The sequenced sample consisted of peripheral blood. These receptors all stem from a woman aged 60 to 75 with acute or convalescent COVID-19. CDR3s include the opening cysteine and the closing phenylalanine or tryptophan. Fields, in order: clone size, J gene, V gene, D gene, CDR3 DNA, CDR3 protein. The D gene is left open where the match is weak. Rows may omit the clone size; those that give it use once, few, many or a size class.

- | TRBJ2-7 | TRBV5-1 | TRBD1 | TGCGCCACAAGGGACAGGGAAGGCGAGCAGTACTTC | CATRDREGEQYF
- | TRBJ1-5 | TRBV19 | - | TGTGCCAGTACCCCGGGAGAGAGATTCTATCAGCCCCAGCATTTT | CASTPGERFYQPQHF
few | TRBJ2-4 | TRBV2 | - | TGTGCCAGCAGCTTACAGAACAAAAACATTCAGTACTTC | CASSLQNKNIQYF
- | TRBJ2-1 | TRBV10-1 | - | TGCGCCAGCAGTGATCCCGGGACTTCAGGGGAGCAGTTCTTC | CASSDPGTSGEQFF
- | TRBJ2-3 | TRBV7-3 | - | TGTGCCAGCAGCTTAATGGGGCTTGCCGTCCTTAGCACAGATACGCAGTATTTT | CASSLMGLAVLSTDTQYF
- | TRBJ2-7 | TRBV19 | TRBD1 | TGTGCCAGTAGTATAGCGAGAGGGGGCGTTGAGCAGTACTTC | CASSIARGGVEQYF
- | TRBJ2-6 | TRBV6-7 | TRBD2 | TGTGCCAGCAGTTACGACCCTCTAGCGGGGACTCGCCCCTCTGGGGCCAACGTCCTGACTTTC | CASSYDPLAGTRPSGANVLTF
- | TRBJ1-1 | TRBV9 | - | TGTGCCAGCAGCGTAGATGGTCAGGGTGGAACTGAAGCTTTCTTT | CASSVDGQGGTEAFF
- | TRBJ2-7 | TRBV3-1/TRBV3-2 | - | TGTGCCAGCAGCCCCTCAAGGCAGGATTACGAGCAGTACTTC | CASSPSRQDYEQYF
- | TRBJ1-2 | TRBV30 | - | TGTGCCTGGAGTATAGCTAACTATGGCTACACCTTC | CAWSIANYGYTF
- | TRBJ1-1 | TRBV5-1 | TRBD1 | TGCGCCAGCTCGGGACAGACGAACACTGAAGCTTTCTTT | CASSGQTNTEAFF
- | TRBJ1-1 | TRBV5-4 | - | TGTGCCAGCAGCTTGAAAATGAGGCCCTCCGGCACTGAAGCTTTCTTT | CASSLKMRPSGTEAFF
once | TRBJ1-1 | TRBV5-6 | - | TGTGCCAGCAGCTTGAACTCCCGCGGGGACACTGAAGCTTTCTTT | CASSLNSRGDTEAFF
- | TRBJ1-2 | TRBV27 | TRBD1 | TGTGCCAGCAGTTTAAACAGGGGTGACTATGGCTACACCTTC | CASSLNRGDYGYTF
- | TRBJ1-6 | TRBV25-1 | - | TGTGCCAGCACCGAGGGTAGGGCTAATAATTCACCCCTCCACTTT | CASTEGRANNSPLHF
- | TRBJ1-5 | TRBV3-1/TRBV3-2 | TRBD1 | TGTGCCAGCAGCCAAGGCAGGGGGAGGAAGCCCCAGCATTTT | CASSQGRGRKPQHF
few | TRBJ2-2 | TRBV19 | TRBD2 | TGTGCCAGTAGTATCTTCCTAGCGGGGATTAACACCGGGGAGCTGTTTTTT | CASSIFLAGINTGELFF
- | TRBJ1-1 | TRBV7-9 | TRBD1 | TGTGCCAGCAGCTGGGGACAGGGGAAGGCTGAAGCTTTCTTT | CASSWGQGKAEAFF